This T cell receptor beta chain came from a study of human T cells and chemical hapten exposure. CDR3 size: 14 residues. The V and J ends lost 5 bases and 6 bases respectively, with 16 bases between them. CDR1 is KGHSH and CDR2 is LQKENI in the germline V gene. Documented time point: pre-sensitization, week 0. The treatment was: therapeutic diphenylcyclopropenone sensitization with weekly scalp DPC. Alopecia patients, 18 to 70 years old and DPC-suitable, served as donors. The sample holds many counts of this clonotype. TCRdb ran MiXCR on the RACE reads and lists one entry per CDR3 protein. Of tens of thousands of distinct CDR3 sequences detected, about a tenth appear once; the ten largest clones hold roughly 5.3%.

V gene TRBV18 combines with J gene TRBJ1-1, with D possibly matching TRBD1 (5 bases). This receptor was identified in a woman in her fifties or sixties with alopecia areata. Some clones in this sample may be carry-over from other donors' samples. This material consisted of whole blood, taken in connection with sensitization to the hapten diphenylcyclopropenone (DPC). The CDR3: CASSKDGGVPEAFF. CDR3 in DNA: TGTGCCAGCTCAAAGGATGGGGGGGTCCCTGAAGCTTTCTTT.